This T cell receptor beta chain was documented in a study of cytomegalovirus exposure and HLA in healthy donors. The CDR3 loop spans 14 amino acids. Germline values: CDR1 ENHRY, CDR2 SYGVKD. Trimming removed 7 bases at V and 3 bases at J, with 13 bases between. Note on this clone: Antigen unknown.

Overall study findings and caveats: Per a later analysis, approximately 16,000 TCR beta sequences showed association with HLA alleles at 0.05 false discovery rate. Listed as cytomegalovirus-associated were around 160 TCR beta chains. About 87% or about 30% of the time was how often most TCR beta V segments were productive, according to an earlier analysis. Across donors, sequencing depth was assumed by presence/absence analyses to be roughly uniform.

The PCR was carried out with 60 Vbeta primers and 13 Jbeta primers. Clones were sequenced by immunoSEQ multiplex PCR, and TCRdb holds only the in-frame ones, with some missing. The sample holds around 230,000 clones; roughly 78% are singletons and the top ten take about 0.47%. V usage is TRBV10-3 and J usage is TRBJ1-5, with D maybe TRBD1 (6 bases). This clonotype was obtained from a boy aged 10-17 years in good health and CMV-seronegative. The material sequenced was PBMCs. This CDR3 is CAINSDSANQPQHF. The CDR3 DNA sequence: TGTGCCATCAATTCGGACAGCGCCAATCAGCCCCAGCATTTT.